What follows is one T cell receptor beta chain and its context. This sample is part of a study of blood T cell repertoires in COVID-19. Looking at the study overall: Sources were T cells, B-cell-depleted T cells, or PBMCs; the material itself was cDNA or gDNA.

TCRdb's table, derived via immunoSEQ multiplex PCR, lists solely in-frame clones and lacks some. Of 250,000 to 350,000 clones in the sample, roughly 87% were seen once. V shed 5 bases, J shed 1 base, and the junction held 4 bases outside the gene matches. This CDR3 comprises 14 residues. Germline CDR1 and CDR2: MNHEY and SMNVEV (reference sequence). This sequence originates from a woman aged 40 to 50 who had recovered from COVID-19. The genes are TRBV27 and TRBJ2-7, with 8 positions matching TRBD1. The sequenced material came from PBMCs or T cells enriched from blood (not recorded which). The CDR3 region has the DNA TGTGCCAGCAGTCTTCGACAGGGGTCCTACGAGCAGTACTTC. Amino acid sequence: CASSLRQGSYEQYF.